This TCR beta chain was observed in a study of T cell responses to AZD1222 COVID-19 vaccine. The ends were cut back, 6 bases at V and 0 bases at J, with 20 bases in the middle. Germline assignment: CDR1 SGHTA and CDR2 FQGNSA. This CDR3 has 17 residues. Produced via immunoSEQ multiplex PCR; TCRdb's table is partial and in-frame only. Here the sample spans fewer than 65,000 clones, about 79% being singletons. The TCR comes from an adult in good health. The V gene is TRBV7-2, the J gene TRBJ1-2; maybe TRBD1 (5 bases). Specimen: peripheral blood, collected on day 0 of AZD1222 vaccination. CDR3 nucleotide sequence: TGTGCCAGCAGGCGACAGAGTACTTACTTAGCTAACTATGGCTACACCTTC. Translation gives CASRRQSTYLANYGYTF.